Presented here are 16 T cell receptor beta chains from one specimen sequenced in a study of Ad26.COV2.S vaccination and SARS-CoV-2 variants. Assay used: immunoSEQ multiplex PCR; TCRdb lists only in-frame clones, some missing. The sample lists about half a million clones, roughly nine tenths occurring once. Treatment reported: around 19 received Ad26.COV2.S at low or high dose, single or two shots; several received placebo; per-sample allocation not given. Specimens were obtained on day 63 following the first vaccine or placebo injection. Sequences were derived from peripheral blood, sampled in a trial of Ad26.COV2.S vaccine versus placebo. Receptors were obtained from a person between 18 and 65 years old who received the Ad26.COV2.S COVID-19 vaccine or a placebo.

This sequence joins TRBV3-1 (or the pseudogene TRBV3-2) and TRBJ2-7; 9 nucleotides match TRBD1. V was pared by 4 bases and J by 13 bases, with 8 bases of the junction left unmatched. Germline values: CDR1 LGHDT, CDR2 YNNKEL (reference sequence). This CDR3 is built from 12 residues. The CDR3 reads CASSLPGQGLYF. The CDR3 nucleotides are TGTGCCAGCAGCCTACCGGGACAGGGCCTTTACTTC.

This chain links TRBV5-1 with TRBJ2-5; possibly TRBD1 for D (5 bases). The CDR3 totals 16 residues. The germline CDR1 and CDR2 sequences are SGHRS and YFSETQ. V shed 4 bases and J shed 2 bases, with 18 bases lying between them. This chain's CDR3 is CASSHLGAEDQETQYF. The CDR3 bases are TGCGCCAGCAGCCATTTAGGGGCAGAAGATCAAGAGACCCAGTACTTC.

The V call is TRBV2, the J call TRBJ2-5, with 9 bases identical to TRBD2. Germline values: CDR1 SNHLY, CDR2 FYNNEI. This CDR3 has 13 residues. Germline trimming cut 6 bases from V and 5 bases from J; bases unmatched to any gene: 4. CDR3 nucleotides: TGTGCCAGCAGATTCGGGACTAGCGAGACCCAGTACTTC. It translates to CASRFGTSETQYF.

This chain's CDR3 is CASSVGGTGDSPLHF. The CDR3 DNA reads TGTGCCAGCAGCGTAGGAGGGACAGGGGATTCACCCCTCCACTTT. This chain connects TRBV9 to TRBJ1-6, with 10 bases aligning to TRBD1. Germline assignment: CDR1 SGDLS and CDR2 YYNGEE. With V trimmed by 0 bases and J by 8 bases, 2 bases remained unmatched. The CDR3 is 15 amino acids.

This clone was observed a single time. The chain recombines TRBV28 with TRBJ1-6; no clear D. V was clipped by 3 bases and J by 8 bases, with 14 bases between them. The germline V gene has CDR1 MDHEN and CDR2 SYDVKM. The CDR3 has 15 amino acids. CDR3 loop: CASSFPPGLDSPLHF. CDR3 sequence (DNA): TGTGCCAGCAGTTTCCCGCCAGGCCTAGATTCACCCCTCCACTTT.

The rearrangement links TRBV4-1 to TRBJ1-1; D is ambiguous. CDR1 and CDR2 from the germline V gene are MGHRA and YSYEKL. The CDR3 consists of 15 residues. V was cut by 2 bases and J by 1 base, with 11 bases left in between. CDR3 bases: TGCGCCAGCAGCCAAACTCCAAAGGGGAACACTGAAGCTTTCTTT. This sequence encodes CASSQTPKGNTEAFF.

This clone was recorded only once. The CDR3 nucleotides are TGTGCCTGGAGTGGGGGGACAGGGAGGTTGGCAGATACGCAGTATTTT. This gives the protein CAWSGGTGRLADTQYF. The V gene is TRBV30, the J gene TRBJ2-3, with 9 bases lining up with TRBD1. The V and J ends lost 1 base and 4 bases, in that order; junction bases with no gene match: 9. The CDR3 loop spans 16 amino acids. The germline gives CDR1 GTSNPN, CDR2 SVGIG (reference sequence).

V is TRBV19 and J is TRBJ2-1; D tentatively reads TRBD1 or TRBD2 (5 bases each). This CDR3 has 14 residues. CDR1 and CDR2 (germline): LNHDA, SQIVND (reference sequence). Trimming took off 8 bases at V and 4 bases at J, with 15 bases between the two ends. In nucleotides, the CDR3 is TGTGCCAGTTGGGGCGGGTCGAGATACAATGAGCAGTTCTTC. Translating gives CASWGGSRYNEQFF.

The chain joins TRBV5-5 to TRBJ2-1; TRBD2 matches at 11 bases. V was pared by 4 bases and J by 6 bases, with 6 bases of the junction left unmatched. CDR1 SGHKS and CDR2 YYEKEE come from the germline V gene (reference sequence). The CDR3 has 15 amino acids. The CDR3 DNA follows: TGTGCCAGCAGCGTTACTAGCGGGAGTTTCAATGAGCAGTTCTTC. Translated: CASSVTSGSFNEQFF.

This clone was counted once. V is TRBV28 and J is TRBJ1-4, with a tentative D call TRBD1 (5 bases). V lost 5 bases and J lost 8, with 12 bases in between. The CDR3 is 13 residues long. In germline, CDR1 is MDHEN, CDR2 SYDVKM. The CDR3 reads CASSQTRGEKLFF. DNA for the CDR3: TGTGCCAGCAGTCAGACCCGGGGGGAAAAACTGTTTTTT.

This clone has a single count. The rearrangement uses TRBV6-5 and TRBJ1-2; D call uncertain. CDR1 is MNHEY, CDR2 SVGAGI, per germline. The CDR3 sequence is 15 residues long. Deletions cut 7 bases from V and 8 bases from J, with 23 bases between. CDR3 bases: TGTGCCAGCACTCGACGGAGAGTCCTTACCCCCGGCTACACCTTC. Residues: CASTRRRVLTPGYTF.

V gene TRBV4-3 combines with J gene TRBJ2-7; possible D gene TRBD2, 7 bases. Trimming took 3 bases from V and 4 from J, leaving 19 bases between them. Germline values: CDR1 LGHNA, CDR2 YSLEER. CDR3 length: 16 residues. CDR3: CASSHLQGGAGYEQYF. The CDR3 DNA reads as TGCGCCAGCAGCCATCTACAAGGGGGGGCCGGTTACGAGCAGTACTTC.

The gene calls are TRBV14 and TRBJ1-1; D unresolved. CDR3 length equals 13 residues. Trimming shortened V by 1 base and J by 6 bases, and 9 bases separated the two germline ends. Germline CDR1 SGHDN, CDR2 FVKESK. The CDR3 reads CASSQGGFSEAFF. CDR3 DNA sequence: TGTGCCAGCAGCCAAGGAGGGTTCTCTGAAGCTTTCTTT. Combining the CDR3 with reference TRBV14 and TRBJ1-1 gives the whole variable domain EAGVTQFPSHSVIEKGQTVTLRCDPISGHDNLYWYRRVMGKEIKFLLHFVKESKQDESGMPNNRFLAERTGGTYSTLKVQPAELEDSGVYFCASSQGGFSEAFFGQGTRLTVV.

The chain uses TRBV5-5 and TRBJ1-3, with 8 positions matching TRBD1. With V trimmed by 3 bases and J by 2 bases, 10 bases remained unmatched. This CDR3 spans 17 amino acids. The germline CDR1 and CDR2 sequences are SGHKS and YYEKEE (reference sequence). CDR3 in amino acids: CASSSQGARIAGNTIYF. In nucleotides, the CDR3 is TGTGCCAGCAGCTCCCAGGGGGCGCGCATCGCTGGAAACACCATATATTTT.

The chain joins TRBV5-8 to TRBJ1-2, with unresolved D. Trimming shortened V by 0 bases and J by 4 bases, and 10 bases separated the two germline ends. This CDR3 spans 14 amino acids. Germline loops: CDR1 SGHTS, CDR2 YDEGEE. CDR3 in DNA: TGTGCCAGCAGCTTGGTAGGCACTTTCTATGGCTACACCTTC. Translating it yields CASSLVGTFYGYTF.

This clone has only a few counts. The gene calls are TRBV6-1 and TRBJ2-4; D remains ambiguous. Trimming took off 2 bases at V and 8 bases at J, with 10 bases between the two ends. From germline, CDR1 is MNHNS and CDR2 SASEGT. The CDR3 has 13 amino acids. The CDR3 region has the DNA TGTGCCAGCAGTGAAAATGTAGGCGACATTCAGTACTTC. Its translation is CASSENVGDIQYF.